The rows below give T cell receptor beta chains drawn from one sample of a study of T cells after yellow fever vaccination. TCRdb ran MiXCR on the 5' RACE reads and lists one entry per CDR3 protein. The sample contains about 350,000 distinct CDR3 sequences, approximately 13% of which appear only once. This specimen consisted of CD4+ T cells sorted from PBMCs, obtained 15 days after the yellow fever booster vaccination. Source of these receptors: a man between 18 and 29 years old who received the YFV17D yellow fever vaccine. Both conserved end residues are part of each CDR3. A D gene is named only where the DNA matches it firmly. Only part of the rows carry a size: once, few, many, or a class if the clone is expanded.

CDR3 protein: CASSLSPAQINEKLFF
CDR3 DNA: TGTGCCAGCAGTTTATCACCAGCACAGATTAATGAAAAACTGTTTTTT
V gene: TRBV27
D gene: .
CDR3 length: 16
clone size: .
J gene: TRBJ1-4

CDR3 protein: CASSPTLGVQSPLHF
CDR3 DNA: TGTGCCAGCAGCCCAACGCTGGGGGTGCAATCACCCCTCCACTTT
V gene: TRBV7-9
D gene: .
CDR3 length: 15
clone size: few
J gene: TRBJ1-6

CDR3 protein: CASSVAYSGTEAFF
CDR3 DNA: TGTGCCAGCAGCGTAGCATACTCGGGGACTGAAGCTTTCTTT
V gene: TRBV9
D gene: .
CDR3 length: 14
clone size: .
J gene: TRBJ1-1

CDR3 protein: CSAEGIGGVTGELFF
CDR3 DNA: TGCAGCGCCGAAGGGATCGGTGGGGTCACCGGGGAGCTGTTTTTT
V gene: TRBV29-1
D gene: .
CDR3 length: 15
clone size: few
J gene: TRBJ2-2

CDR3 protein: CASSLSRDEGNEQFF
CDR3 DNA: TGTGCCAGCAGCCTGAGCCGGGACGAGGGCAATGAGCAGTTCTTC
V gene: TRBV7-9
D gene: .
CDR3 length: 15
clone size: .
J gene: TRBJ2-1

CDR3 protein: CASSFSGVAYEQYF
CDR3 DNA: TGTGCCAGCAGCTTCTCGGGGGTAGCCTACGAGCAGTACTTC
V gene: TRBV7-2
D gene: .
CDR3 length: 14
clone size: few
J gene: TRBJ2-7

CDR3 protein: CASSARMNEQFF
CDR3 DNA: TGTGCCAGCAGTGCCCGAATGAATGAGCAGTTCTTC
V gene: TRBV6-2/TRBV6-3
D gene: .
CDR3 length: 12
clone size: .
J gene: TRBJ2-1

CDR3 protein: CSATGPGGPFSYNEQFF
CDR3 DNA: TGCAGTGCTACCGGTCCGGGGGGGCCTTTCTCCTACAATGAGCAGTTCTTC
V gene: TRBV20-1
D gene: TRBD2
CDR3 length: 17
clone size: .
J gene: TRBJ2-1

CDR3 protein: CASSLEGVANTGELFF
CDR3 DNA: TGTGCCAGCAGCTTGGAGGGGGTCGCGAACACCGGGGAGCTGTTTTTT
V gene: TRBV5-6
D gene: .
CDR3 length: 16
clone size: few
J gene: TRBJ2-2

CDR3 protein: CAILDRNYNEQFF
CDR3 DNA: TGTGCCATCCTGGACAGGAACTACAATGAGCAGTTCTTC
V gene: TRBV10-3
D gene: TRBD1
CDR3 length: 13
clone size: .
J gene: TRBJ2-1

CDR3 protein: CASSTSSGGYNEQFF
CDR3 DNA: TGTGCCAGCAGTACATCTAGCGGGGGGTACAATGAGCAGTTCTTC
V gene: TRBV12-3/TRBV12-4
D gene: TRBD2
CDR3 length: 15
clone size: .
J gene: TRBJ2-1

CDR3 protein: CATTPGGHGYTF
CDR3 DNA: TGCGCCACCACGCCGGGAGGCCATGGCTACACCTTC
V gene: TRBV5-1
D gene: .
CDR3 length: 12
clone size: .
J gene: TRBJ1-2

CDR3 protein: CASSESGLRGYEQYF
CDR3 DNA: TGCGCCAGCAGCGAGTCGGGACTGCGCGGCTACGAGCAGTACTTC
V gene: TRBV4-1
D gene: .
CDR3 length: 15
clone size: .
J gene: TRBJ2-7

CDR3 protein: CASRREEMNTEAFF
CDR3 DNA: TGCGCCAGCAGGAGGGAAGAAATGAACACTGAAGCTTTCTTT
V gene: TRBV5-1
D gene: .
CDR3 length: 14
clone size: few
J gene: TRBJ1-1

CDR3 protein: CASSQEGNSLGIQYF
CDR3 DNA: TGCGCCAGCAGCCAAGAGGGGAACAGTTTGGGTATTCAGTACTTC
V gene: TRBV4-1
D gene: .
CDR3 length: 15
clone size: many
J gene: TRBJ2-4

CDR3 protein: CASSARDSTDTQYF
CDR3 DNA: TGTGCCAGCAGCGCCAGGGACAGCACAGATACGCAGTATTTT
V gene: TRBV7-3
D gene: .
CDR3 length: 14
clone size: few
J gene: TRBJ2-3

CDR3 protein: CASSPGTINTGELFF
CDR3 DNA: TGTGCCAGCAGCCCCGGGACCATAAACACCGGGGAGCTGTTTTTT
V gene: TRBV7-9
D gene: .
CDR3 length: 15
clone size: many
J gene: TRBJ2-2

CDR3 protein: CASSPTWVISTDTQYF
CDR3 DNA: TGTGCCAGCTCACCGACTTGGGTAATTAGCACAGATACGCAGTATTTT
V gene: TRBV18
D gene: .
CDR3 length: 16
clone size: .
J gene: TRBJ2-3

CDR3 protein: CASSLEQLAGANVLTF
CDR3 DNA: TGCGCCAGCAGCTTGGAACAGCTGGCAGGGGCCAACGTCCTGACTTTC
V gene: TRBV5-1
D gene: .
CDR3 length: 16
clone size: .
J gene: TRBJ2-6

CDR3 protein: CASTPQRGGGNEQYF
CDR3 DNA: TGTGCCAGCACCCCTCAGCGGGGGGGAGGCAACGAGCAGTACTTC
V gene: TRBV11-2
D gene: TRBD2
CDR3 length: 15
clone size: few
J gene: TRBJ2-7

CDR3 protein: CSALGGAGTEAFF
CDR3 DNA: TGCAGTGCCCTAGGGGGCGCCGGCACTGAAGCTTTCTTT
V gene: TRBV20-1
D gene: TRBD1
CDR3 length: 13
clone size: many
J gene: TRBJ1-1

CDR3 protein: CASSEVQVNTGELFF
CDR3 DNA: TGTGCCAGCAGTGAAGTACAAGTGAACACCGGGGAGCTGTTTTTT
V gene: TRBV6-1
D gene: .
CDR3 length: 15
clone size: many
J gene: TRBJ2-2

CDR3 protein: CASSSRGGSATEAFF
CDR3 DNA: TGTGCCAGCAGCTCTCGTGGTGGGTCCGCCACTGAAGCTTTCTTT
V gene: TRBV7-9
D gene: .
CDR3 length: 15
clone size: few
J gene: TRBJ1-1

CDR3 protein: CSATNLREPNTEAFF
CDR3 DNA: TGCAGTGCAACTAACCTCAGGGAACCGAACACTGAAGCTTTCTTT
V gene: TRBV20-1
D gene: .
CDR3 length: 15
clone size: few
J gene: TRBJ1-1

CDR3 protein: CASTAGLRNEKLFF
CDR3 DNA: TGTGCCAGCACTGCTGGCCTACGTAATGAAAAACTGTTTTTT
V gene: TRBV6-6
D gene: .
CDR3 length: 14
clone size: many
J gene: TRBJ1-4

CDR3 protein: CASTDPRAGVTEAFF
CDR3 DNA: TGTGCCAGCACCGATCCGCGGGCAGGGGTCACTGAAGCTTTCTTT
V gene: TRBV12-3/TRBV12-4
D gene: .
CDR3 length: 15
clone size: few
J gene: TRBJ1-1

CDR3 protein: CAIGDAARTDTQYF
CDR3 DNA: TGTGCCATCGGTGATGCAGCCCGCACAGATACGCAGTATTTT
V gene: TRBV10-3
D gene: .
CDR3 length: 14
clone size: .
J gene: TRBJ2-3

CDR3 protein: CSARGFWEKLFF
CDR3 DNA: TGCAGTGCTAGGGGTTTTTGGGAAAAACTGTTTTTT
V gene: TRBV20-1
D gene: .
CDR3 length: 12
clone size: .
J gene: TRBJ1-4

CDR3 protein: CASSLVGGANVLTF
CDR3 DNA: TGTGCCAGCAGCTTAGTGGGAGGGGCCAACGTCCTGACTTTC
V gene: TRBV7-9
D gene: .
CDR3 length: 14
clone size: .
J gene: TRBJ2-6

CDR3 protein: CASSLDSYNEQFF
CDR3 DNA: TGCGCCAGCAGCTTGGACAGCTACAATGAGCAGTTCTTC
V gene: TRBV5-1
D gene: .
CDR3 length: 13
clone size: .
J gene: TRBJ2-1

CDR3 protein: CASSPRRAAGGGTDTQYF
CDR3 DNA: TGTGCCAGCAGCCCCCGACGGGCCGCGGGGGGGGGCACAGATACGCAGTATTTT
V gene: TRBV3-2
D gene: .
CDR3 length: 18
clone size: .
J gene: TRBJ2-3